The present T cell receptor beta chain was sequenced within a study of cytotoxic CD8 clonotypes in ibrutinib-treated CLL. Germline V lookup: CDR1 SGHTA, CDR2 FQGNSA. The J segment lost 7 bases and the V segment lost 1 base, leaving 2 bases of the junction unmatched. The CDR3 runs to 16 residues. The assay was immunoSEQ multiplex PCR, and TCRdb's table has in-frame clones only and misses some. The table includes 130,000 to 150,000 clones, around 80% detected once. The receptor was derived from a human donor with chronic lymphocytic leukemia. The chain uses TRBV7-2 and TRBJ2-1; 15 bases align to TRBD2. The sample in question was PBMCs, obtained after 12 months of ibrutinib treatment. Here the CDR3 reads CASSLGGLAGGNEQFF. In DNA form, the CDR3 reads TGTGCCAGCAGCTTAGGAGGACTAGCGGGAGGGAATGAGCAGTTCTTC.